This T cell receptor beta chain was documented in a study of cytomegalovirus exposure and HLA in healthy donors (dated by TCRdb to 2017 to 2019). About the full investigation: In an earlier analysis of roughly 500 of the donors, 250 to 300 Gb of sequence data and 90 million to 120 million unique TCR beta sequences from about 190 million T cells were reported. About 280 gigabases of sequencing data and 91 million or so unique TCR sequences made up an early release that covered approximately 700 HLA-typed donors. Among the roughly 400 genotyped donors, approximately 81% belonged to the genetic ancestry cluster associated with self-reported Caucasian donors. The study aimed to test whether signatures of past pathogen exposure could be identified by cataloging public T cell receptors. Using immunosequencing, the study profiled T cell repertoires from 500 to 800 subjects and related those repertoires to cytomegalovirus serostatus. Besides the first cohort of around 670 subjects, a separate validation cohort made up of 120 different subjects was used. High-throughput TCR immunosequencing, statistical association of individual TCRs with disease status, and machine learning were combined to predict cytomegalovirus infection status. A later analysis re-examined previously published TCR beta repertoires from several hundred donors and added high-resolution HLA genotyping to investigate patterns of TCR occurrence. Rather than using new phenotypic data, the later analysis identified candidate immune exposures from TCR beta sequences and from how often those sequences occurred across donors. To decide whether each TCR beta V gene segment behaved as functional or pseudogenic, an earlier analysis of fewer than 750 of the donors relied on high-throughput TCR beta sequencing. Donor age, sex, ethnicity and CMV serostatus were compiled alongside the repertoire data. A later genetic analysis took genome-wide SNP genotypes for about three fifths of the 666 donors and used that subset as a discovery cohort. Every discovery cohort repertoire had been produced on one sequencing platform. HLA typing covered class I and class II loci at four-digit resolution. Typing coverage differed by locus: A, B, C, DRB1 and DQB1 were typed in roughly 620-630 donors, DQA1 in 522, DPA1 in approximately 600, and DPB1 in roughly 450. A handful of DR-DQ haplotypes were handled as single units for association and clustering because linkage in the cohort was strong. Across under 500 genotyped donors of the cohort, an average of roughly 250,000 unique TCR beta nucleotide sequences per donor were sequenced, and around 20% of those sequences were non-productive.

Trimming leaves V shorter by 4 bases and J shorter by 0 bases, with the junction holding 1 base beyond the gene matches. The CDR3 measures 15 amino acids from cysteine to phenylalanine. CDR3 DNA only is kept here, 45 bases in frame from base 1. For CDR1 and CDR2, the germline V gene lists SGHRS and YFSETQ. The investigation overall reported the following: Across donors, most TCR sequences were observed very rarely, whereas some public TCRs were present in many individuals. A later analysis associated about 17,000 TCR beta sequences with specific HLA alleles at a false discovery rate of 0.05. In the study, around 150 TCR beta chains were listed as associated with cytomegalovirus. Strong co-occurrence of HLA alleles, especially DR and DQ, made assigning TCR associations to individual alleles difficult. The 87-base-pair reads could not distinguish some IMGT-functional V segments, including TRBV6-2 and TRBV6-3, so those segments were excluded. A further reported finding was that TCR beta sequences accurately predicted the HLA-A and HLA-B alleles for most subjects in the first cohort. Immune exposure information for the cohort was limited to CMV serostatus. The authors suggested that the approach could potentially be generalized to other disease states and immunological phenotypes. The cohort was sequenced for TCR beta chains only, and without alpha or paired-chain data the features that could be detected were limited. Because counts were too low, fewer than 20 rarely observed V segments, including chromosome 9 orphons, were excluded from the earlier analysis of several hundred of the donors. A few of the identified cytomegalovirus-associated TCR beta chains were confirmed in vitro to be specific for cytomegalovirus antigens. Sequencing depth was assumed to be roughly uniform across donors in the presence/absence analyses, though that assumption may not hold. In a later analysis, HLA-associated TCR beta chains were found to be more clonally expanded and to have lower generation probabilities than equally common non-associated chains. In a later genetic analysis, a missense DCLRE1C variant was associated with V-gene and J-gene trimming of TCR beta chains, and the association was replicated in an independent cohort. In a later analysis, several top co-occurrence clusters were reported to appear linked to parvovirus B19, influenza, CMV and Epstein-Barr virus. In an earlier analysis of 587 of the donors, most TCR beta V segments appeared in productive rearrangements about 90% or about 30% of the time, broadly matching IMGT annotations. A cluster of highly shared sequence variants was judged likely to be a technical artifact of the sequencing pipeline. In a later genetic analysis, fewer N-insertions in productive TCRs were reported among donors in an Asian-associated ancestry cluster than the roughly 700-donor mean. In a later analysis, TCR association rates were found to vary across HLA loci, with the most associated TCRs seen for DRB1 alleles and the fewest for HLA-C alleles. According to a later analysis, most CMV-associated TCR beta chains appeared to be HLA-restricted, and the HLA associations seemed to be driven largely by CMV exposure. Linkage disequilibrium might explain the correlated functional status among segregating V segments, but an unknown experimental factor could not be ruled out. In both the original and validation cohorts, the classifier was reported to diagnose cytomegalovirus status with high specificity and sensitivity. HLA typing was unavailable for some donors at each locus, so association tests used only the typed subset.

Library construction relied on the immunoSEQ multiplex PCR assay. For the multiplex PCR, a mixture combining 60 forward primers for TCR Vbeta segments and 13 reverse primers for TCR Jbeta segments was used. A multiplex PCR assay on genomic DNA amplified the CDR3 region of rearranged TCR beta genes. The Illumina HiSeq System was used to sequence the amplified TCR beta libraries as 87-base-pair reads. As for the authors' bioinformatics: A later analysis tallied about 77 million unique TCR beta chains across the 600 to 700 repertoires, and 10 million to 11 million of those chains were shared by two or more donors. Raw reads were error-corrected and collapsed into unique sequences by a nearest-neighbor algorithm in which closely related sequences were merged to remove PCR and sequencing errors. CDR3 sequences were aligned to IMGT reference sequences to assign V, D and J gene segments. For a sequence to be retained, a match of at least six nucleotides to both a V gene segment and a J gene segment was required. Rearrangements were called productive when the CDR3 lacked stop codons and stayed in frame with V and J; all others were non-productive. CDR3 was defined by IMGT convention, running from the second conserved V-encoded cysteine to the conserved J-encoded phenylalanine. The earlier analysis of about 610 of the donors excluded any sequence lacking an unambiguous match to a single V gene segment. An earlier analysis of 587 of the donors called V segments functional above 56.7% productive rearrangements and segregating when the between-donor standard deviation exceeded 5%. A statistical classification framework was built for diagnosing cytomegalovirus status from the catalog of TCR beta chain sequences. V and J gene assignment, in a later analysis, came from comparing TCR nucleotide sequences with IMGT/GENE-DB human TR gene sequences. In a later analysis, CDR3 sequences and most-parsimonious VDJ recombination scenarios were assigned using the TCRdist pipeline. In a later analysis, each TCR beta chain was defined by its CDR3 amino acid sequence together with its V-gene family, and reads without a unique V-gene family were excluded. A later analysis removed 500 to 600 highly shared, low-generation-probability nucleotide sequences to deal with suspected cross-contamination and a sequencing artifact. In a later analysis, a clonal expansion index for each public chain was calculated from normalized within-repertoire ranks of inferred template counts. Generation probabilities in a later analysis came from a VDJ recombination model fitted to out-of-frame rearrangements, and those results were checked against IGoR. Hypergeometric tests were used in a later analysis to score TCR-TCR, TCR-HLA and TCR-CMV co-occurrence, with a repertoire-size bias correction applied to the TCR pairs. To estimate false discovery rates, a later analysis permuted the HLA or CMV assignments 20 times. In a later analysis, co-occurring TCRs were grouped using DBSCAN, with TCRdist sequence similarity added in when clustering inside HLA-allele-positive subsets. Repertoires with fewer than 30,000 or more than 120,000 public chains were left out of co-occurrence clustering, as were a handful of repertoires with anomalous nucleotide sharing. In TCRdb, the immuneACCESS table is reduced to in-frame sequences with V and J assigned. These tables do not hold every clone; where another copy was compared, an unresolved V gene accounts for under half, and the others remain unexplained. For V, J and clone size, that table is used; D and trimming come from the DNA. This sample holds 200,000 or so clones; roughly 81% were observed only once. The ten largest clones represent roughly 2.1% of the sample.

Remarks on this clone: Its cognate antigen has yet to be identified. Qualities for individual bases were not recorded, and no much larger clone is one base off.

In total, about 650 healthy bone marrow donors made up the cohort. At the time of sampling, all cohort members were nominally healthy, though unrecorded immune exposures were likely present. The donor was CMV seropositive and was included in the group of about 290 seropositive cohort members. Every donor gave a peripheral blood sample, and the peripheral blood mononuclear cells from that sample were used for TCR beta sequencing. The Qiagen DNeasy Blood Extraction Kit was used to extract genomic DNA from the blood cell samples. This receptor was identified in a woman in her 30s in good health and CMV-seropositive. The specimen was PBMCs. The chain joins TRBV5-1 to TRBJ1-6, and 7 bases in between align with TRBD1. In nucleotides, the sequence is TGCGCCAGCAGCCCAGGGGGCTCCTATAATTCACCCCTCCACTTT. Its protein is CASSPGGSYNSPLHF.